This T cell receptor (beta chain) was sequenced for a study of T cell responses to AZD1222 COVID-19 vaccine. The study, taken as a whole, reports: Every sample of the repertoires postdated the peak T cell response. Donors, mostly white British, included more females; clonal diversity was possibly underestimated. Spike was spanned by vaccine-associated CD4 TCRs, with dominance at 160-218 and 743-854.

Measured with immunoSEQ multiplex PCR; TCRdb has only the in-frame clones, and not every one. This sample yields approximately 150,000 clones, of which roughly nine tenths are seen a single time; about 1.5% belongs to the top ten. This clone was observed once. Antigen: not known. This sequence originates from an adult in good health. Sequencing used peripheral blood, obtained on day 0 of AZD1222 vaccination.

The CDR3 sequence is CASSQDWEDDNEQFF. The DNA of the CDR3 is TGCGCCAGCAGCCAAGATTGGGAGGATGACAATGAGCAGTTCTTC. The chain joins TRBV4-3 to TRBJ2-1; D possibly corresponds to TRBD2 (6 bases). Germline lookup yields CDR1 LGHNA and CDR2 YSLEER. The CDR3 length is 15 residues. V was clipped by 0 bases and J by 5 bases, with 11 bases between them.